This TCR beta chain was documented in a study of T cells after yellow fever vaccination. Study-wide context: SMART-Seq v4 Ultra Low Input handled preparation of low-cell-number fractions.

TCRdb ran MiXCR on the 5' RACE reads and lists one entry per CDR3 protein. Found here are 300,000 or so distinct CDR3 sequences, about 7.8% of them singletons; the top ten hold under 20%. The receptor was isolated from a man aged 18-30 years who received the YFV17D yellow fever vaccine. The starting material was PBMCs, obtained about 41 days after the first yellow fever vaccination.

The CDR3 nucleotides read TGTGCCACCAGCAGAGACGTGAGGGGGCGATCTGACGAGCAGTACGTC. Protein sequence: CATSRDVRGRSDEQYV. The genes are TRBV15 and TRBJ2-7; 7 nucleotides agree with TRBD1. Germline assignment: CDR1 LNHNV and CDR2 YYDKDF (reference sequence). V trimming: 0 bases; J trimming: 5 bases; junction bases outside the gene matches: 10. This CDR3 has 16 amino acids.